The clone carrying this T cell receptor beta chain was found many times. As yet, its antigen is unknown. This sample was included in a study of response to subunit inactivated influenza vaccine. Study findings and constraints: That few new T cells are recruited by each seasonal influenza vaccination was the authors' suggestion.

TCRdb ran MiXCR on the RT-PCR reads and lists one entry per CDR3 protein. This table has more than 550,000 distinct CDR3 sequences, around 11% appearing once. This CDR3 is 14 amino acids long. Germline V gene data show CDR1 as SQVTM and CDR2 as ANQGSEA. V was pared by 1 base and J by 7 bases, with 16 bases between. These data also featured in a second study, about T cells expressing NK-cell markers. That source adds: Synthesis of TCR beta cDNA relied on 5'RACE template switching carrying UMIs.

The clonotype originates from a man aged 45 to 65 who received an inactivated influenza vaccine. The V gene is TRBV29-1, the J gene TRBJ2-5; D uncertain. Source: PBMCs from blood, taken on the day of vaccination. The CDR3 spells CSVEVRASAPTQYF. The CDR3 nucleotides are TGCAGCGTTGAAGTACGGGCCTCGGCGCCGACCCAGTACTTC.